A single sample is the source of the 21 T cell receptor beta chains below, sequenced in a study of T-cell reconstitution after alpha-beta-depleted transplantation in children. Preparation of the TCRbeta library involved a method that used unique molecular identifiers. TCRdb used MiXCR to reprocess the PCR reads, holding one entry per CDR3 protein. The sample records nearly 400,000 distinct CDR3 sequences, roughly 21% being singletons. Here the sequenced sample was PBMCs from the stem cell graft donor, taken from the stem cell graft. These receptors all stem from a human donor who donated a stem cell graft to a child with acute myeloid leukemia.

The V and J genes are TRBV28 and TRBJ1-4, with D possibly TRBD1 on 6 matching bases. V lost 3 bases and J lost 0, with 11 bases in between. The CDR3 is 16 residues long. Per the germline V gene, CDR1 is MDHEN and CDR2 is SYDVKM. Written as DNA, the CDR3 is TGTGCCAGCAGTTTGGCGGGGGCGGCAACTAATGAAAAACTGTTTTTT. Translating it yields CASSLAGAATNEKLFF. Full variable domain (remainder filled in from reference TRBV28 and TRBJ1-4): DVKVTQSSRYLVKRTGEKVFLECVQDMDHENMFWYRQDPGLGLRLIYFSYDVKMKEKGDIPEGYSVSREKKERFSLILESASTNQTSMYLCASSLAGAATNEKLFFGSGTQLSVL.

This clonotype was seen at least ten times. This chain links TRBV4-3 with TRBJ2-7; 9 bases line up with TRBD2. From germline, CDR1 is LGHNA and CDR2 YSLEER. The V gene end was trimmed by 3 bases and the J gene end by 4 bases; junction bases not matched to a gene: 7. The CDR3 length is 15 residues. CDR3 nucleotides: TGCGCCAGCAGCCAGCGGGAGGGCTGGCGTTACGAGCAGTACTTC. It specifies CASSQREGWRYEQYF.

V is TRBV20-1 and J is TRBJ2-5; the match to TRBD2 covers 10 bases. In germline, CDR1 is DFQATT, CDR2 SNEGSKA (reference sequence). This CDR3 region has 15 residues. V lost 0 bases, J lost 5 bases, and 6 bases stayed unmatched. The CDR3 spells CSARELGLALETQYF. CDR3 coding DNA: TGCAGTGCTAGAGAGTTGGGACTAGCGTTGGAGACCCAGTACTTC.

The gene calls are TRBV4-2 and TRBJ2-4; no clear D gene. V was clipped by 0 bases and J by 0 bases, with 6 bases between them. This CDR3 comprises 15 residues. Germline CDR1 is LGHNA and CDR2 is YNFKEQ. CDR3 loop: CASSQDILAKNIQYF. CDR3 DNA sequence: TGTGCCAGCAGCCAAGATATCCTAGCCAAAAACATTCAGTACTTC.

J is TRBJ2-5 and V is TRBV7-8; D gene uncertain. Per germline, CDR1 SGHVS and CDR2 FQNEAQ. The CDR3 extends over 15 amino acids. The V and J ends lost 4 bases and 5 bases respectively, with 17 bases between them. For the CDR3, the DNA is TGTGCCAGCAGCTCTCTAAATTGGCAAGTGGAGACCCAGTACTTC. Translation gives CASSSLNWQVETQYF. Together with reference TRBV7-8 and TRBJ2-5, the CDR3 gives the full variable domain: GAGVSQSPRYKVAKRGQDVALRCDPISGHVSLFWYQQALGQGPEFLTYFQNEAQLDKSGLPSDRFFAERPEGSVSTLKIQRTQQEDSAVYLCASSSLNWQVETQYFGPGTRLLVL.

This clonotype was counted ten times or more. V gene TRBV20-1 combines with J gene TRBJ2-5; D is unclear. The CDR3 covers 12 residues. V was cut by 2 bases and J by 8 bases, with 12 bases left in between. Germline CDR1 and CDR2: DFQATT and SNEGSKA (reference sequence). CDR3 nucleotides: TGCAGTGCTAGACTAGAGACCTATACCCAGTACTTC. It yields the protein CSARLETYTQYF.

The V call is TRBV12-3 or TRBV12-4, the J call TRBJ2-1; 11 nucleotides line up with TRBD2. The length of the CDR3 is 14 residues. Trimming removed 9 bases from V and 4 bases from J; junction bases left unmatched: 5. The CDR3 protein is CASLTSGIYNEQFF. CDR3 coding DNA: TGTGCCAGTCTGACTAGCGGGATTTACAATGAGCAGTTCTTC.

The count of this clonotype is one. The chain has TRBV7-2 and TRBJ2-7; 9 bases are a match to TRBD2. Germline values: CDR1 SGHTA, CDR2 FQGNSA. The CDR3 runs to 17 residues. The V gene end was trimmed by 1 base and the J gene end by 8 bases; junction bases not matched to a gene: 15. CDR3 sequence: CASSLGPGVAGESKQYF. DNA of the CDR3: TGTGCCAGCAGCTTAGGCCCCGGGGTAGCGGGAGAATCTAAGCAGTACTTC.

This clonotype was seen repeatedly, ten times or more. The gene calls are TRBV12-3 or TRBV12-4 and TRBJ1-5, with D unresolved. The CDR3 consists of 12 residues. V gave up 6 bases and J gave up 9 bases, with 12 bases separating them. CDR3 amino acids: CASSDPLRPQHF. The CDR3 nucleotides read TGTGCCAGCAGCGACCCCCTCCGGCCCCAGCATTTT.

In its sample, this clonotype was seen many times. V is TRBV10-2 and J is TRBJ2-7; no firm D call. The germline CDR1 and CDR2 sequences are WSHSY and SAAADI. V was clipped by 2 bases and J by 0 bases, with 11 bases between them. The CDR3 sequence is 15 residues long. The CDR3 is CASSEGWASSYEQYF. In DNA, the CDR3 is TGCGCCAGCAGTGAGGGTTGGGCCAGCTCCTACGAGCAGTACTTC.

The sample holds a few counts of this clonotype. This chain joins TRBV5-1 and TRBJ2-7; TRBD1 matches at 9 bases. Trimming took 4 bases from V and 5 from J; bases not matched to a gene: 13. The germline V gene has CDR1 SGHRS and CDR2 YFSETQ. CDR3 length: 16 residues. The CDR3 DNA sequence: TGCGCCAGCAGCCCCAAACCCCCGGGACAGGGACACGAGCAGTACTTC. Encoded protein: CASSPKPPGQGHEQYF.

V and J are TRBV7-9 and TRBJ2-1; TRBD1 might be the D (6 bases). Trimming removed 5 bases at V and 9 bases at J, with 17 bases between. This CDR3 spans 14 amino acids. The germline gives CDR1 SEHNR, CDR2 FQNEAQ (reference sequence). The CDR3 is CASSPKPGVGEQFF. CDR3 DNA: TGTGCCAGCAGCCCGAAGCCAGGGGTCGGTGAGCAGTTCTTC.

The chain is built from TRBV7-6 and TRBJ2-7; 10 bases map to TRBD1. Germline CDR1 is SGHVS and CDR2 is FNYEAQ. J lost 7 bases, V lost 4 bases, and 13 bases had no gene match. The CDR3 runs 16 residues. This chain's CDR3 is CASSSIPSGTGEEQYF. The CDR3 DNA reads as TGTGCCAGCAGCTCCATCCCTTCCGGGACAGGGGAAGAGCAGTACTTC.

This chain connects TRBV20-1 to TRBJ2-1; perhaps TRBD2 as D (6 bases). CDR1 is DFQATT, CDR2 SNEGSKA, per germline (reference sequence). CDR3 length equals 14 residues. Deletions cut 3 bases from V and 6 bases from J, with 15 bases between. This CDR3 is CSASNSGGANEQFF. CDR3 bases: TGCAGTGCTAGCAATTCTGGAGGGGCCAATGAGCAGTTCTTC.

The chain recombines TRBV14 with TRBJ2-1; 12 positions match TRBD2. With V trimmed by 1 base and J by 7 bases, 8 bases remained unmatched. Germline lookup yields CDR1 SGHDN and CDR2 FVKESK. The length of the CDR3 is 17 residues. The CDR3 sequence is CASSQGILAGGPNEQFF. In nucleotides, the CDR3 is TGTGCCAGCAGCCAAGGCATTCTAGCGGGAGGGCCGAATGAGCAGTTCTTC.

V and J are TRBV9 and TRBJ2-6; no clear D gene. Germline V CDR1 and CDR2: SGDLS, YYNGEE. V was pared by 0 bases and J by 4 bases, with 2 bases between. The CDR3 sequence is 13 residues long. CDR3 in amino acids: CASSVAGANVLTF. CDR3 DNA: TGTGCCAGCAGCGTAGCCGGGGCCAACGTCCTGACTTTC.

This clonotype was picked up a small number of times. The chain's CDR3 is CSVCCPTAGNTIYF. CDR3 in DNA: TGCAGCGTTTGTTGTCCCACAGCCGGAAACACCATATATTTT. J is TRBJ1-3 and V is TRBV29-1; D remains ambiguous. V dropped 5 bases and J dropped 4 bases, with 15 bases sitting between them. Germline CDR1 is SQVTM and CDR2 is ANQGSEA. There are 14 residues in the CDR3.

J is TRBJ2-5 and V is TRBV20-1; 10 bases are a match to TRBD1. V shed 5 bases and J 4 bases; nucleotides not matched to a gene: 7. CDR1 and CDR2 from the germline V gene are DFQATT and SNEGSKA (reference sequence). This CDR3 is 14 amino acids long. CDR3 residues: CSAVTGTGAETQYF. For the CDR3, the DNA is TGCAGTGCTGTCACCGGGACAGGGGCAGAGACCCAGTACTTC.

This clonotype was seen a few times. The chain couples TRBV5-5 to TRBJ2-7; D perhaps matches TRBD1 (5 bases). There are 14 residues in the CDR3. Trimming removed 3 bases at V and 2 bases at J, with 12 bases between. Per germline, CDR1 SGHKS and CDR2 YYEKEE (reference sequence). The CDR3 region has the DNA TGTGCCAGCAGCTACGCGACAGCCGCCTACGAGCAGTACTTC. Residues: CASSYATAAYEQYF.

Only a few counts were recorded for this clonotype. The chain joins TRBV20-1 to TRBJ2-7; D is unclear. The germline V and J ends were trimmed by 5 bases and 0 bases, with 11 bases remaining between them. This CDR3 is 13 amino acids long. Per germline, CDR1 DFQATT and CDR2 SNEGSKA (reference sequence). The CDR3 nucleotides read TGCAGTGCTCGATCCCTTAGCTCCTACGAGCAGTACTTC. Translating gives CSARSLSSYEQYF.

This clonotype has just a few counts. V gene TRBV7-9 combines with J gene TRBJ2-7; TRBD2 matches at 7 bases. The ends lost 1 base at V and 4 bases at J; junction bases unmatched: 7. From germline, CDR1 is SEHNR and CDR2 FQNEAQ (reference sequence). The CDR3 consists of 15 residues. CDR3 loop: CASSLGGAGRYEQYF. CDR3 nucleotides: TGTGCCAGCAGCTTAGGGGGTGCCGGGAGGTACGAGCAGTACTTC.